This passage covers 17 T cell receptor beta chains from one sample sequenced in a study of blood T cell repertoires in COVID-19. The data were produced by immunoSEQ multiplex PCR, yet TCRdb's version contains in-frame clones alone and is incomplete. The sample shows approximately 15,000 clones, roughly nine tenths of them seen only once. The specimen was peripheral blood. Receptors were obtained from a human donor with active COVID-19. The donor label of this sample is uncertain.

The J gene is TRBJ1-3, the V gene TRBV19; the D gene is possibly TRBD1 (6 bases). Germline V CDR1 and CDR2: LNHDA, SQIVND (reference sequence). The CDR3 spans 14 residues. Trimming pared 3 bases from V and 5 bases from J, leaving 11 bases between. The CDR3 nucleotides are TGTGCCAGTAGTATGGACAGAACGAGAAACACCATATATTTT. It is translated as CASSMDRTRNTIYF.

This chain's CDR3 is CASSLADNNEQFF. CDR3 DNA: TGTGCCAGCAGCTTAGCGGACAACAATGAGCAGTTCTTC. This chain uses TRBV7-3 with TRBJ2-1; maybe TRBD1 (5 bases). Trimming cost V 2 bases and J 5 bases, with 7 bases left between them. Germline V gene data show CDR1 as SGHTA and CDR2 as FQGTGA. This CDR3 is built from 13 residues.

The chain is built from TRBV7-3 and TRBJ1-1; D is perhaps TRBD1 (5 bases). Trimming stripped 3 bases from V and 6 bases from J, with 11 bases between. Germline V gene lookup returns CDR1 SGHTA and CDR2 FQGTGA. The CDR3 is made up of 13 amino acids. CDR3 loop: CASSFHGGAEAFF. CDR3 in DNA: TGTGCCAGCAGCTTCCATGGGGGGGCTGAAGCTTTCTTT.

The gene calls are TRBV28 and TRBJ2-5; 7 bases fit TRBD1. Germline lookup yields CDR1 MDHEN and CDR2 SYDVKM. V lost 6 bases and J lost 2; bases outside the gene matches: 6. CDR3 length: 14 residues. CDR3 bases: TGTGCCAGCAGCCCCGGGGACAGACAAGAGACCCAGTACTTC. This sequence encodes CASSPGDRQETQYF.

The V and J genes are TRBV10-3 and TRBJ1-1, with D perhaps matching TRBD1 (5 bases). The germline V gene encodes CDR1 ENHRY and CDR2 SYGVKD. V lost 4 bases, J lost 6 bases, and 12 bases lay in between. The CDR3 sequence is 13 residues long. CDR3 DNA sequence: TGTGCCATCAGTGTGATGGGGCACGCTGAAGCTTTCTTT. It specifies CAISVMGHAEAFF.

The chain uses TRBV28 and TRBJ2-7; D is perhaps TRBD2 (7 bases). The V end was cut by 5 bases, the J end by 6 bases, with 20 bases between. Germline lookup yields CDR1 MDHEN and CDR2 SYDVKM. The CDR3 is 15 residues long. CDR3 bases: TGTGCCAGCAGTCCCCGGGTCGGGGGGCAGGGCGAGCAGTACTTC. Its protein product is CASSPRVGGQGEQYF. Looking up the rest from reference TRBV28 and TRBJ2-7 gives the full variable domain: DVKVTQSSRYLVKRTGEKVFLECVQDMDHENMFWYRQDPGLGLRLIYFSYDVKMKEKGDIPEGYSVSREKKERFSLILESASTNQTSMYLCASSPRVGGQGEQYFGPGTRLTVT.

The rearrangement uses TRBV3-1 (or the pseudogene TRBV3-2) and TRBJ2-1; 12 bases line up with TRBD2. CDR3 size: 15 residues. V was pared by 6 bases and J by 8 bases, with 8 bases of the junction left unmatched. CDR1 is LGHDT and CDR2 is YNNKEL in the germline V gene (reference sequence). The CDR3 sequence: CASRAGTSGQDEQFF. The CDR3 DNA reads as TGTGCCAGCAGAGCCGGGACTAGCGGGCAAGATGAGCAGTTCTTC.

The chain uses TRBV28 and TRBJ2-7, with D maybe TRBD1 (6 bases). The V and J ends lost 6 bases and 1 base respectively, with 10 bases between them. The V gene's germline CDR1 is MDHEN and CDR2 SYDVKM. The CDR3 extends over 13 amino acids. This chain's CDR3 is CASRTGSSYEQYF. The DNA for the CDR3 is TGTGCCAGCAGGACAGGATCATCCTACGAGCAGTACTTC.

This clone has a single count. V and J are TRBV18 and TRBJ2-2, with 8 bases fitting TRBD1. The V gene end was trimmed by 3 bases and the J gene end by 5 bases; junction bases not matched to a gene: 5. CDR1 and CDR2 from the germline V gene are KGHSH and LQKENI. This CDR3 has 15 residues. The CDR3 DNA follows: TGTGCCAGCTCACCTAGGACAGGGAGGACCGGGGAGCTGTTTTTT. Protein sequence: CASSPRTGRTGELFF. Supplemented by reference TRBV18 and TRBJ2-2, the full variable domain reads NAGVMQNPRHLVRRRGQEARLRCSPMKGHSHVYWYRQLPEEGLKFMVYLQKENIIDESGMPKERFSAEFPKEGPSILRIQQVVRGDSAAYFCASSPRTGRTGELFFGEGSRLTVL.

The chain couples TRBV4-1 to TRBJ1-2; D remains unclear. V was cut by 1 base and J by 4 bases, with 10 bases left in between. This CDR3 comprises 14 residues. In germline, CDR1 is MGHRA, CDR2 YSYEKL. The CDR3 DNA is TGCGCCAGCAGCCAAGCGAGCACCGTCTATGGCTACACCTTC. As protein: CASSQASTVYGYTF.

The rearrangement joins TRBV20-1 to TRBJ2-1; D might be TRBD1 or TRBD2, each matching 5 bases. This CDR3 has 12 residues. The V end was cut by 3 bases, the J end by 8 bases, with 11 bases between. Germline V gene data show CDR1 as DFQATT and CDR2 as SNEGSKA (reference sequence). The DNA for the CDR3 is TGCAGTGCTAGTGGGGGAGCGCATGAGCAGTTCTTC. Translating gives CSASGGAHEQFF.

The rearrangement links TRBV2 to TRBJ2-1; D perhaps matches TRBD1 (6 bases). V lost 3 bases and J lost 5, with 17 bases in between. CDR3 size: 16 residues. CDR1 SNHLY and CDR2 FYNNEI come from the germline V gene. The DNA of the CDR3 is TGTGCCAGCAGTGATTGGGCGACAGGCTCTAACAATGAGCAGTTCTTC. It codes for CASSDWATGSNNEQFF.

The chain has TRBV19 and TRBJ1-4, with unresolved D. Trimming cost V 3 bases and J 5 bases, with 10 bases left between them. CDR1 and CDR2 (germline): LNHDA, SQIVND (reference sequence). The CDR3 totals 14 residues. This chain's CDR3 is CASSMRSDNEKLFF. CDR3 DNA sequence: TGTGCCAGTAGTATGAGGAGCGACAATGAAAAACTGTTTTTT.

In its sample, this clone was seen once. The V gene is TRBV3-1 (or the pseudogene TRBV3-2), the J gene TRBJ1-3, with D hard to call. Germline CDR1 reads LGHDT; CDR2 reads YNNKEL (reference sequence). The V end was cut by 2 bases, the J end by 7 bases, with 21 bases between. CDR3 length: 17 amino acids. CDR3 loop: CASSQNLRGIGRNTIYF. The CDR3 DNA sequence: TGTGCCAGCAGCCAAAACCTCCGGGGAATCGGCCGGAACACCATATATTTT.

J is TRBJ2-2 and V is TRBV7-6; perhaps TRBD2 as D (5 bases). V shed 3 bases and J shed 3 bases, with 11 bases lying between them. The CDR3 contains 15 residues. CDR1 is SGHVS, CDR2 FNYEAQ, per germline. The DNA for the CDR3 is TGTGCCAGCAGCTTTGGTGGGGAGTACACCGGGGAGCTGTTTTTT. Translated: CASSFGGEYTGELFF.

The chain links TRBV6-2 or TRBV6-3 to TRBJ2-7; TRBD2 matches at 8 bases. The CDR3 totals 15 residues. Germline V gives CDR1 MNHEY, CDR2 SVGEGT. Trimming removed 2 bases from V and 6 bases from J; junction bases left unmatched: 9. The CDR3 DNA follows: TGTGCCAGCAGTTACCTAACTAGCGGCCTTTCCGAGCAGTACTTC. Encoded protein: CASSYLTSGLSEQYF.

The V call is TRBV3-1 (or the pseudogene TRBV3-2), the J call TRBJ2-2, with 9 bases aligning to TRBD2. This CDR3 is 16 amino acids long. V dropped 0 bases and J dropped 7; count of bases not matched to a gene: 6. Germline V CDR1 and CDR2: LGHDT, YNNKEL (reference sequence). CDR3 loop: CASSQDSGSLGGELFF. CDR3 DNA: TGTGCCAGCAGCCAAGATAGCGGGAGCCTCGGCGGGGAGCTGTTTTTT.